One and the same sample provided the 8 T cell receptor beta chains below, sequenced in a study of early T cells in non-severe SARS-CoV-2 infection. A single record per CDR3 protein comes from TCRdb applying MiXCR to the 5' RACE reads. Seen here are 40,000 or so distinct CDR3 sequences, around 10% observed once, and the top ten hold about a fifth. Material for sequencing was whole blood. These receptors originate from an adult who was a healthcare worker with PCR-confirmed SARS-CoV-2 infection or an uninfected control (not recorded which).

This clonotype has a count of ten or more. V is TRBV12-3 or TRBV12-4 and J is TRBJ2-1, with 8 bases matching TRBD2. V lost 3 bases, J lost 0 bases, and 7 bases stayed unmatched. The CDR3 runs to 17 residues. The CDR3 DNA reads TGTGCCAGCAGTTTGGGGCCGGGAGGGAGCTCCTACAATGAGCAGTTCTTC. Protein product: CASSLGPGGSSYNEQFF.

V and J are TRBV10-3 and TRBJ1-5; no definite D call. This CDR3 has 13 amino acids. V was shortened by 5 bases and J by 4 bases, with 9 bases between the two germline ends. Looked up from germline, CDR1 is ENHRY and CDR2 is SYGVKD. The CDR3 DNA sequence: TGTGCCATCAGTCTGGACCTGAATCAGCCCCAGCATTTT. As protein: CAISLDLNQPQHF.

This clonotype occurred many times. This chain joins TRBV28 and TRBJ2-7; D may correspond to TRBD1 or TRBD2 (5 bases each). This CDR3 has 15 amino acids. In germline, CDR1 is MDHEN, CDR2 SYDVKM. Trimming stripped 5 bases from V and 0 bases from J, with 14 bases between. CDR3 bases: TGTGCCAGCAGTCCCCTCTCCGGGACCTCCTACGAGCAGTACTTC. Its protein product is CASSPLSGTSYEQYF.

CDR3 region: CASSLLGGATVNTEAFF. The CDR3, as DNA: TGTGCCAGCAGTTTACTCGGGGGGGCGACGGTGAACACTGAAGCTTTCTTT. The chain joins TRBV28 to TRBJ1-1; maybe TRBD1 (6 bases). V shed 2 bases and J shed 0 bases, with 16 bases lying between them. The V gene's germline CDR1 is MDHEN and CDR2 SYDVKM. The CDR3 spans 17 residues.

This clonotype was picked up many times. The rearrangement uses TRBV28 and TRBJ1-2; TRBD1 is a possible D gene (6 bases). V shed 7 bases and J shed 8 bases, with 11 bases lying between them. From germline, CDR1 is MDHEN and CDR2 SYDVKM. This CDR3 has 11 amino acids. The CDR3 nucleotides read TGTGCCAGCACCCTCAGGGGCGGCTACACCTTC. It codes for CASTLRGGYTF.

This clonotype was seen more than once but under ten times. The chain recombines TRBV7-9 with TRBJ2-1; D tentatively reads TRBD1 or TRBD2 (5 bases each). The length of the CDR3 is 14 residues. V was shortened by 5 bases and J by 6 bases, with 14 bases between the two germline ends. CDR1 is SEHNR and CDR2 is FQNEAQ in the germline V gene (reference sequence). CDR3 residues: CASSPGSGGNEQFF. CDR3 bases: TGTGCCAGCAGCCCAGGGAGTGGGGGCAATGAGCAGTTCTTC.

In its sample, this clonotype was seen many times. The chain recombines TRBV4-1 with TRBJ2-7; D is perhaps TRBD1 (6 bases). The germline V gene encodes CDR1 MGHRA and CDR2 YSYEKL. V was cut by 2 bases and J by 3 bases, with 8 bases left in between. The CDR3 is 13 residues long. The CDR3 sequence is CASSQPQGYEQYF. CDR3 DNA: TGCGCCAGCAGCCAACCACAGGGCTACGAGCAGTACTTC.

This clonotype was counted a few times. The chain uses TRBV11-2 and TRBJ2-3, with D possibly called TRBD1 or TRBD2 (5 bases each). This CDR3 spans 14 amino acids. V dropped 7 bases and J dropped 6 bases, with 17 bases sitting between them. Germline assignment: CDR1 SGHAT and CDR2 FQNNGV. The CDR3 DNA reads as TGTGCCAGCACACGTACTCAGGGAGAGGATACGCAGTATTTT. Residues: CASTRTQGEDTQYF. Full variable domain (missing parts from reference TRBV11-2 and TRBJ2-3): EAGVAQSPRYKIIEKRQSVAFWCNPISGHATLYWYQQILGQGPKLLIQFQNNGVVDDSQLPKDRFSAERLKGVDSTLKIQPAKLEDSAVYLCASTRTQGEDTQYFGPGTRLTVL.